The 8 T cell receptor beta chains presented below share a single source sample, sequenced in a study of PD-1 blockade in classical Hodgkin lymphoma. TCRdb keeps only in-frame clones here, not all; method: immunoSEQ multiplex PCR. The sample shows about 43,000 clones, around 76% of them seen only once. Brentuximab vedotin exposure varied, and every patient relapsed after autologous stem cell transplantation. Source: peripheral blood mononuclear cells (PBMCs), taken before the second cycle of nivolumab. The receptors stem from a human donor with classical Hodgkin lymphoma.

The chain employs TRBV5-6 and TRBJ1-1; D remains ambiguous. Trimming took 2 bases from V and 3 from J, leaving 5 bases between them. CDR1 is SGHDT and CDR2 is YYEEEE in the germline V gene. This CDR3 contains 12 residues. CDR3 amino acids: CASSFGDTEAFF. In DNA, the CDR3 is TGTGCCAGCAGCTTCGGGGACACTGAAGCTTTCTTT.

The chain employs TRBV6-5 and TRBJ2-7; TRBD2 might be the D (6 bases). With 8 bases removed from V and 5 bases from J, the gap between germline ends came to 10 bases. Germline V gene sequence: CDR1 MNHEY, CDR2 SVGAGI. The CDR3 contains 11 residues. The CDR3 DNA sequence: TGTGCCAGCCCCCGGGGGAACGAGCAGTACTTC. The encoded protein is CASPRGNEQYF.

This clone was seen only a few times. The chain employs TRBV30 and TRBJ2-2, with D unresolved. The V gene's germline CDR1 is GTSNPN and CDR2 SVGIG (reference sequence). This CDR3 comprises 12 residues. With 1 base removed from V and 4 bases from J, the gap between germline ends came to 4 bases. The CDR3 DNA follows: TGTGCCTGGAGTGCTTCCACCGGGGAGCTGTTTTTT. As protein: CAWSASTGELFF.

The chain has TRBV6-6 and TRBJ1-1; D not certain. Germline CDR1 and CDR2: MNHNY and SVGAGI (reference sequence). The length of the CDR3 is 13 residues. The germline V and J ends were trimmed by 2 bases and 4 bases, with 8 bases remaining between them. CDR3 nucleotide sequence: TGTGCCAGCAGTTACCATTACGCCACTGAAGCTTTCTTT. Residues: CASSYHYATEAFF.

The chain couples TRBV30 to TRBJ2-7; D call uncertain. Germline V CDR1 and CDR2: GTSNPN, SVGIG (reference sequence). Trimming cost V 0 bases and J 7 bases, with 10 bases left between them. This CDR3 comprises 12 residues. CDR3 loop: CAWSVASVEQYF. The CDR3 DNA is TGTGCCTGGAGTGTTGCTTCTGTTGAGCAGTACTTC.

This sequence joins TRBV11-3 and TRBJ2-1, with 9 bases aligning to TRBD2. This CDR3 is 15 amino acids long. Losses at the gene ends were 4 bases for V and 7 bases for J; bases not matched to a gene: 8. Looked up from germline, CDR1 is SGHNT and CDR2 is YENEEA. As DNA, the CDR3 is TGTGCCAGCAGCTCAGCGGGAGGAACGGGAAATGAGCAGTTCTTC. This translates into CASSSAGGTGNEQFF.

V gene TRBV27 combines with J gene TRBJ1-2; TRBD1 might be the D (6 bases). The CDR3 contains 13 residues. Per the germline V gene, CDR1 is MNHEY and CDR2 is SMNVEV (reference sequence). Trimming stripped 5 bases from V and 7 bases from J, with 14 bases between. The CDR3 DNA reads TGTGCCAGCAGTAAACAGGGTCACTCTGGCTACACCTTC. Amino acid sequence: CASSKQGHSGYTF.

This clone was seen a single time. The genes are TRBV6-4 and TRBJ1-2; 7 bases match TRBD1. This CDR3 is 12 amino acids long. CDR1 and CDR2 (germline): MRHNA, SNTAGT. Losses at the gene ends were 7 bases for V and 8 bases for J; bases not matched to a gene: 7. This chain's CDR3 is CASKGTAGGYTF. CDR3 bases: TGTGCCAGCAAGGGGACAGCGGGGGGCTACACCTTC.